The 13 T cell receptor beta chains below were found in one sample sequenced in a study of neoadjuvant anti-PD-1 for oral cavity cancer. Clones were sequenced by immunoSEQ multiplex PCR, and TCRdb holds only the in-frame ones, with some missing. Of some 8,400 clones listed, 67% are singletons. The time point here: after neoadjuvant nivolumab, at surgical resection. The sample consisted of PBMCs, taken after nivolumab (anti-PD-1) treatment. The receptors stem from a person aged 40 to 85 with oral cavity squamous cell carcinoma.

The chain employs TRBV6-1 and TRBJ1-5; D call uncertain. V was cut by 0 bases and J by 0 bases, with 9 bases left in between. Looked up from germline, CDR1 is MNHNS and CDR2 is SASEGT. The CDR3 consists of 16 residues. The DNA of the CDR3 is TGTGCCAGCAGTGAAGCGTTCGGGTATAGCAATCAGCCCCAGCATTTT. Protein: CASSEAFGYSNQPQHF.

The genes are TRBV5-6 and TRBJ2-7; D is uncertain. Trimming took off 0 bases at V and 7 bases at J, with 14 bases between the two ends. The CDR3 sequence is 14 residues long. CDR1 and CDR2 from the germline V gene are SGHDT and YYEEEE. The CDR3 region is CASSLAAAGREQYF. In nucleotides, the CDR3 is TGTGCCAGCAGCTTGGCGGCAGCCGGTCGGGAGCAGTACTTC.

V usage is TRBV6-5 and J usage is TRBJ1-1; 8 bases line up with TRBD1. In germline, CDR1 is MNHEY, CDR2 SVGAGI. V lost 2 bases, J lost 3 bases, and 2 bases stayed unmatched. The CDR3 is made up of 14 amino acids. The chain's CDR3 is CASSYQGADTEAFF. Written as DNA, the CDR3 is TGTGCCAGCAGTTACCAGGGGGCGGACACTGAAGCTTTCTTT.

This clone appeared a few times. The V gene is TRBV2, the J gene TRBJ2-7; D is possibly TRBD2 (6 bases). The CDR3 is 14 amino acids. Germline assignment: CDR1 SNHLY and CDR2 FYNNEI. Between the trimmed V and J ends, which lost 1 base and 7 bases, there was a span of 14 bases. Here the CDR3 reads CASSEGNAGGEQYF. The CDR3 nucleotides are TGTGCCAGCAGTGAAGGGAACGCCGGGGGAGAGCAGTACTTC.

The V call is TRBV21-1, the J call TRBJ1-2. TRBV21-1 represents a pseudogene. The CDR3 runs 18 residues. As DNA, the CDR3 is TGTGCCAGCACCCACCCCCCGGGGGACGAATCCCGAGACTATGGCTACACCTTC. Encoded protein: CASTHPPGDESRDYGYTF.

This chain connects TRBV19 to TRBJ1-2, with D possibly TRBD1 on 5 matching bases. The V gene lost 4 bases and the J gene lost 1 base, with 7 bases spanning the gap. This CDR3 spans 13 amino acids. The germline gives CDR1 LNHDA, CDR2 SQIVND (reference sequence). The CDR3 DNA sequence: TGTGCCAGTAGTACAGGGCTTAACTATGGCTACACCTTC. It is translated as CASSTGLNYGYTF.

The CDR3 loop is CASSGSPTPVYGYTF. The CDR3, as DNA: TGTGCCAGCAGCGGGAGCCCGACGCCGGTCTATGGCTACACCTTC. The gene calls are TRBV2 and TRBJ1-2, with no clear D. The V end lost 6 bases, the J end lost 4 bases, and 18 bases lay between the germline ends. There are 15 residues in the CDR3. Germline CDR1 is SNHLY and CDR2 is FYNNEI.

This clone has just one count. This chain connects TRBV7-2 to TRBJ1-2; D is perhaps TRBD1 (5 bases). The V gene's germline CDR1 is SGHTA and CDR2 FQGNSA. CDR3 length: 17 amino acids. V lost 3 bases to trimming and J lost 4 bases, with 21 bases between them. CDR3 DNA sequence: TGTGCCAGCAGCTTGCGGAGAGGGGCCTCATTGGGCTATGGCTACACCTTC. Residues: CASSLRRGASLGYGYTF. The full variable domain, with the rest looked up from reference TRBV7-2 and TRBJ1-2, is GAGVSQSPSNKVTEKGKDVELRCDPISGHTALYWYRQSLGQGLEFLIYFQGNSAPDKSGLPSDRFSAERTGGSVSTLTIQRTQQEDSAVYLCASSLRRGASLGYGYTFGSGTRLTVV.

This rearrangement joins TRBV6-1 to TRBJ2-3, with 15 bases identical to TRBD2. CDR1 MNHNS and CDR2 SASEGT come from the germline V gene. The ends lost 4 bases at V and 4 bases at J; junction bases unmatched: 0. The CDR3 loop spans 15 amino acids. The CDR3 nucleotides read TGTGCCAGCAGTGGGACTAGCGGGGGGGCAGATACGCAGTATTTT. This sequence encodes CASSGTSGGADTQYF.

This clone turned up a few times. The V gene is TRBV30, the J gene TRBJ2-7, with D hard to call. Germline V lookup: CDR1 GTSNPN, CDR2 SVGIG (reference sequence). The CDR3 has 15 residues. The V end lost 2 bases, the J end lost 6 bases, and 20 bases lay between the germline ends. The CDR3 loop reads CAWSYVATSKGEQYF. The CDR3, as DNA: TGTGCCTGGAGTTATGTAGCTACCTCTAAGGGCGAGCAGTACTTC.

The chain is built from TRBV11-2 and TRBJ2-3; 7 bases are a match to TRBD1. Looked up from germline, CDR1 is SGHAT and CDR2 is FQNNGV. J gave up 2 bases and V 3 bases, and 8 bases lay outside the gene matches. The CDR3 spans 16 residues. The CDR3 coding sequence is TGTGCCAGCAGCTTCGGGACAGTGGGGATCACAGATACGCAGTATTTT. Translating gives CASSFGTVGITDTQYF.

This chain joins TRBV9 and TRBJ1-3; D ambiguous. The CDR3 has 15 residues. V shed 4 bases and J shed 0 bases, with 11 bases lying between them. The germline gives CDR1 SGDLS, CDR2 YYNGEE. The CDR3 loop is CASSPSGVSGNTIYF. For the CDR3, the DNA is TGTGCCAGCAGCCCCTCCGGGGTCTCTGGAAACACCATATATTTT.

V is TRBV18 and J is TRBJ1-4; D is uncertain. Per the germline V gene, CDR1 is KGHSH and CDR2 is LQKENI. This CDR3 is built from 15 residues. The V end was cut by 3 bases, the J end by 4 bases, with 12 bases between. The CDR3 loop is CASSPINGLNEKLFF. The CDR3 bases are TGTGCCAGCTCACCGATAAACGGCCTTAATGAAAAACTGTTTTTT.